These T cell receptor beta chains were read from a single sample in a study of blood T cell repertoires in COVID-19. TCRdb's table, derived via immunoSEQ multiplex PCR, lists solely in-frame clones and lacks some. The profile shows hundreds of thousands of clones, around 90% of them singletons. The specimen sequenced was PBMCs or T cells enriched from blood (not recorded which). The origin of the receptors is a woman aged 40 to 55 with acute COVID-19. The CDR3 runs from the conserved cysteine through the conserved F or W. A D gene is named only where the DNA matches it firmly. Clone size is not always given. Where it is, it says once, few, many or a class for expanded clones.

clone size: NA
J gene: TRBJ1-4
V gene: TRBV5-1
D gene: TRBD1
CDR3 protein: CASSLGQVNEKLFF
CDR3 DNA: TGCGCCAGCAGCTTAGGACAGGTTAATGAAAAACTGTTTTTT

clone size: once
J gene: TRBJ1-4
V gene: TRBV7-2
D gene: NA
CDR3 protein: CASSLVGGKDEKLFF
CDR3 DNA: TGTGCCAGCAGCTTAGTAGGGGGAAAGGATGAAAAACTGTTTTTT

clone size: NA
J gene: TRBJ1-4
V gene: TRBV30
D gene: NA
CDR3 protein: CAWSVGGGEEKLFF
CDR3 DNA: TGTGCCTGGAGTGTAGGTGGGGGGGAAGAAAAACTGTTTTTT

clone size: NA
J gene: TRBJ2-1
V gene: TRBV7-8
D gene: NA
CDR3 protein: CASSLITVALNNEQFF
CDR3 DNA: TGTGCCAGCAGCTTAATCACAGTTGCCCTAAACAATGAGCAGTTCTTC

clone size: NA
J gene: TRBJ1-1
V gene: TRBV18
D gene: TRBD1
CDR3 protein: CASSPGQHDTEAFF
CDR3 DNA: TGTGCCAGCTCACCGGGACAGCATGACACTGAAGCTTTCTTT

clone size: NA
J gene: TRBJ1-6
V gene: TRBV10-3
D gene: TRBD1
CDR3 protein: CAISEQRDRGYNSPLHF
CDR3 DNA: TGTGCCATCAGTGAACAGAGGGACAGGGGGTATAATTCACCCCTCCACTTT

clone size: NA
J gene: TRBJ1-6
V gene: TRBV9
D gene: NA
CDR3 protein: CASSAFDRPNSPLHF
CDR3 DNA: TGTGCCAGCAGCGCATTCGACAGACCGAATTCACCCCTCCACTTT

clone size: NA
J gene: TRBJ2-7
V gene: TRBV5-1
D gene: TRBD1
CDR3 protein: CASSIGGSSYEQYF
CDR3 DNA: TGCGCCAGCAGTATAGGGGGCAGCTCCTACGAGCAGTACTTC

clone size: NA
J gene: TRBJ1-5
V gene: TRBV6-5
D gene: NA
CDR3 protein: CASSYSGRNNQPQHF
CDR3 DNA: TGTGCCAGCAGTTACTCCGGCAGGAATAATCAGCCCCAGCATTTT

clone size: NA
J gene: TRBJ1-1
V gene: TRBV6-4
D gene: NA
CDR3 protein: CASRHELNTEAFF
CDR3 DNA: TGTGCCAGTCGACACGAGTTGAACACTGAAGCTTTCTTT

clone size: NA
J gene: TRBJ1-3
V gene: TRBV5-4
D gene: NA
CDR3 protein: CASSLASTWGGNTIYF
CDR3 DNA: TGTGCCAGCAGCTTGGCTTCGACATGGGGCGGAAACACCATATATTTT

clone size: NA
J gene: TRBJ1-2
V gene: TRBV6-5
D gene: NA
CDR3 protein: CASSYTDSSYGYTF
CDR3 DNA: TGTGCCAGCAGTTACACCGACAGTAGCTATGGCTACACCTTC

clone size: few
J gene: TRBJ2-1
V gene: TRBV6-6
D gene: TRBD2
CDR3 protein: CASSQTSGGGSYNEQFF
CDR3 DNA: TGTGCCAGCAGTCAGACTAGCGGGGGAGGGTCCTACAATGAGCAGTTCTTC

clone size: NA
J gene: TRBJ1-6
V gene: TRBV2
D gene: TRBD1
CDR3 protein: CASLYYRGPYSPLHF
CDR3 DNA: TGTGCCAGCTTATATTACAGGGGCCCCTATTCACCCCTCCACTTT

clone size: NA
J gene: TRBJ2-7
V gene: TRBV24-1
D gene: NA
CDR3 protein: CATSDLRRSQYF
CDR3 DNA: TGTGCCACCAGTGATTTGCGGAGGTCGCAGTACTTC

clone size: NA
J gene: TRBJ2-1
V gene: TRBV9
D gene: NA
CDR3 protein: CASSFRVDEQFF
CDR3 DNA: TGTGCCAGCAGCTTCAGGGTGGATGAGCAGTTCTTC

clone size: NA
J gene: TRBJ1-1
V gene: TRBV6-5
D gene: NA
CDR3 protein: CASGRGGNTEAFF
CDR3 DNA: TGTGCCAGTGGACGGGGAGGAAATACTGAAGCTTTCTTT

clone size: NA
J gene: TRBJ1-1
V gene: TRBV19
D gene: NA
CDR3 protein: CASSIRRDTEAFF
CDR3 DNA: TGTGCCAGTAGTATCAGACGGGACACTGAAGCTTTCTTT

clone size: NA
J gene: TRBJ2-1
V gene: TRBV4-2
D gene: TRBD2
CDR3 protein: CASSQASAGRVYNEQFF
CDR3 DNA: TGTGCCAGCAGCCAAGCCTCTGCAGGGAGGGTCTACAATGAGCAGTTCTTC

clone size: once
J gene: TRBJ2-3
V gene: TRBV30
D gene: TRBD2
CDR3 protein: CACIRGLAGGDLTDTQYF
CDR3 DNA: TGTGCCTGTATAAGGGGACTAGCGGGGGGGGACCTCACAGATACGCAGTATTTT

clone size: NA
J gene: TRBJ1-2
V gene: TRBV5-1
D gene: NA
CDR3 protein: CASSVVRDSNYGYTF
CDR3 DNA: TGCGCCAGCAGCGTCGTCCGGGACTCTAACTATGGCTACACCTTC

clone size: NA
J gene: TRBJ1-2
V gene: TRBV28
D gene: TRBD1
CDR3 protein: CASFDSTPRTGGLGGYTF
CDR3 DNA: TGTGCCAGCTTCGACTCAACCCCCCGAACAGGGGGATTGGGTGGCTACACCTTC

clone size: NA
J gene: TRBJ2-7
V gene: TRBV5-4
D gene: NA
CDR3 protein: CASSVGTTRAYEQYF
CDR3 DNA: TGTGCCAGCAGCGTGGGGACCACGAGGGCCTACGAGCAGTACTTC

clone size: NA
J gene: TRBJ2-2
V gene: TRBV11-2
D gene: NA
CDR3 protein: CASSLDSRLRTGELFF
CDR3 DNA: TGTGCCAGCAGCTTAGATTCCAGGCTCAGAACCGGGGAGCTGTTTTTT

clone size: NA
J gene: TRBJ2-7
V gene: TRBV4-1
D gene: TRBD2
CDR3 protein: CASRATSGGAYEQYF
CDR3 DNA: TGCGCCAGCAGGGCAACTAGCGGGGGGGCCTACGAGCAGTACTTC

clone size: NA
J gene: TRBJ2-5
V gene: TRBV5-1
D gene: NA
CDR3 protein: CASSLVLGHSETQYF
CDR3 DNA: TGCGCCAGCAGCTTAGTTTTGGGACACTCAGAGACCCAGTACTTC

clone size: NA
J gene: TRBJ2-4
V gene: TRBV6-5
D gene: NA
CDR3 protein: CASIQGSRGENIQYF
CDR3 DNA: TGTGCCAGCATTCAGGGGTCGAGAGGGGAAAACATTCAGTACTTC

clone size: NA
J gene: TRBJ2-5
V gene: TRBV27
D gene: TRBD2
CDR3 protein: CASSSSLGLAGRSQYF
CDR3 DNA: TGTGCCAGCAGTTCTTCACTTGGACTAGCGGGGCGGTCCCAGTACTTC

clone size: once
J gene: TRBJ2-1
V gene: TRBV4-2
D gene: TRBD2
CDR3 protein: CASSQDPGGASYNEQFF
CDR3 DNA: TGTGCCAGCAGCCAAGATCCCGGGGGGGCGTCGTACAATGAGCAGTTCTTC

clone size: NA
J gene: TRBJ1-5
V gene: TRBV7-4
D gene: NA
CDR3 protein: CASSFPPVEESNQPQHF
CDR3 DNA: TGTGCCAGCAGCTTCCCCCCAGTAGAGGAAAGCAATCAGCCCCAGCATTTT

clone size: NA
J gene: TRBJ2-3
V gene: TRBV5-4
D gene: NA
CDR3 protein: CASSPPRTDTQYF
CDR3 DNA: TGTGCCAGCAGCCCCCCGAGGACAGATACGCAGTATTTT

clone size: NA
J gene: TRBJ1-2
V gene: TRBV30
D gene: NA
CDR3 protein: CAWLDGKGNGYTF
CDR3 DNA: TGTGCCTGGCTGGACGGGAAAGGGAATGGCTACACCTTC

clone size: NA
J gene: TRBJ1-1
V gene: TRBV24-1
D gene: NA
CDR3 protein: CATREDLNTEAFF
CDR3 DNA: TGTGCCACCAGGGAAGACTTGAACACTGAAGCTTTCTTT

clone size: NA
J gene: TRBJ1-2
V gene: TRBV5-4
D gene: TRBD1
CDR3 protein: CASSLVRQGVNTF
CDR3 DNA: TGTGCCAGCAGCTTGGTCCGACAGGGGGTAAACACCTTC

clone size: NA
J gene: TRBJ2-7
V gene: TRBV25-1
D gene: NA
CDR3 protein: CASSESLGSYEQYF
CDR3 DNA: TGTGCCAGCAGTGAATCCCTAGGATCCTACGAGCAGTACTTC

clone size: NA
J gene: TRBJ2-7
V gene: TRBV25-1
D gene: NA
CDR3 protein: CASSELGDTAYEQYF
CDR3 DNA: TGTGCCAGCAGTGAACTTGGGGACACCGCCTACGAGCAGTACTTC

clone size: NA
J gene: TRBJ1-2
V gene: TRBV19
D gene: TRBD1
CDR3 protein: CASTRSAGGDDGYTF
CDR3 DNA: TGTGCCAGTACAAGGTCAGCAGGGGGAGATGATGGCTACACCTTC

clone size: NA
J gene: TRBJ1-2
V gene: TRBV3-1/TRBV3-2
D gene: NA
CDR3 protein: CASSPPEGIRGYTF
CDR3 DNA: TGTGCCAGCAGCCCACCCGAGGGAATTCGGGGCTACACCTTC

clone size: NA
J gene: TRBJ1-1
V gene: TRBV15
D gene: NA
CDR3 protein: CATSRDLQGYTEAFF
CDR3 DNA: TGTGCCACCAGCAGAGATTTGCAGGGTTACACTGAAGCTTTCTTT

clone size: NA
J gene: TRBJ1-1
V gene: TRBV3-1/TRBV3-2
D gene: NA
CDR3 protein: CASSQILGGWSEAFF
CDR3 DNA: TGTGCCAGCAGCCAAATTCTAGGGGGTTGGAGTGAAGCTTTCTTT

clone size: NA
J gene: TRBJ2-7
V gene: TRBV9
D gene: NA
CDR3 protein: CASSEAGSYEQYF
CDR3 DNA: TGTGCCAGCAGCGAGGCAGGGTCCTACGAGCAGTACTTC

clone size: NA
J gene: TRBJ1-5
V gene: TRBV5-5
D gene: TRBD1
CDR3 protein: CASPLAVQGRQPQHF
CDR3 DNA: TGTGCCAGCCCCCTCGCCGTACAGGGGAGGCAGCCCCAGCATTTT

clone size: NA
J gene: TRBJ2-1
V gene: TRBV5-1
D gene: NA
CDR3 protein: CASSLAFGGTGNEQFF
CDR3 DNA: TGCGCCAGCAGCTTGGCCTTCGGGGGTACGGGCAATGAGCAGTTCTTC

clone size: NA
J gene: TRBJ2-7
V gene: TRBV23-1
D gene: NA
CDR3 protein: CARRGRWSLQYF
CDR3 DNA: TGCGCCCGCCGAGGGCGGTGGAGTCTGCAGTACTTC

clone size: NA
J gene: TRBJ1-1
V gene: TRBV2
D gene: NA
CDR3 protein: CASSGRSVMNTEAFF
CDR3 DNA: TGTGCCAGCAGTGGCAGGTCGGTCATGAACACTGAAGCTTTCTTT

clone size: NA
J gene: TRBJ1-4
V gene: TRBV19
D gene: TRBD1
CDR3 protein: CASSVDRIYNEKLFF
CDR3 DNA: TGTGCCAGTAGTGTGGACAGGATCTATAATGAAAAACTGTTTTTT

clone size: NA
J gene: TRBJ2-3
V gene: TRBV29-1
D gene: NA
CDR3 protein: CSVGDTQYF
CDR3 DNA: TGCAGCGTCGGGGATACGCAGTATTTT

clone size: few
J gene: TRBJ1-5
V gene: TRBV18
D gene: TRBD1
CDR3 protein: CASTATGEGQPQHF
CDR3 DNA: TGTGCCAGCACAGCGACAGGGGAGGGACAGCCCCAGCATTTT

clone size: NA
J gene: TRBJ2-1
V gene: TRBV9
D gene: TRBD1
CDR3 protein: CASSVTTGLRNEQFF
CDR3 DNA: TGTGCCAGCAGCGTAACGACAGGGCTGAGGAATGAGCAGTTCTTC

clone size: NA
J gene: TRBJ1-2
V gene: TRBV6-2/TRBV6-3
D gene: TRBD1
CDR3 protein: CASSSPNRGGNYGYTF
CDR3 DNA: TGTGCCAGCAGTTCCCCCAACAGGGGCGGGAACTATGGCTACACCTTC

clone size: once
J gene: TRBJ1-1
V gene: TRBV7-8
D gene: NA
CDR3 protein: CASSFGGRRTEAFF
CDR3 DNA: TGTGCCAGCAGCTTCGGGGGGCGAAGGACTGAAGCTTTCTTT

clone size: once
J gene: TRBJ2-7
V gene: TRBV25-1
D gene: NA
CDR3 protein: CASSEWAGEYEQYF
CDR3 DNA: TGTGCCAGCAGTGAGTGGGCAGGCGAATACGAGCAGTACTTC

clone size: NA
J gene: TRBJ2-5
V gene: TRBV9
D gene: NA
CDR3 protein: CASSQDSRETQYF
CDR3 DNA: TGTGCCAGCAGCCAAGACAGTCGGGAGACCCAGTACTTC

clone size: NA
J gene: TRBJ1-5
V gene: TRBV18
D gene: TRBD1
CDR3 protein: CASSTGQGLGQPQHF
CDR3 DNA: TGTGCCAGCTCAACCGGACAGGGGCTTGGTCAGCCCCAGCATTTT